This T cell receptor beta chain was captured in a study of shared clonotypes between healthy human individuals. The CDR3 sequence is 15 residues long. V trimming: 8 bases; J trimming: 6 bases; junction bases outside the gene matches: 8. Per the germline V gene, CDR1 is LNHDA and CDR2 is SQIVND (reference sequence). The replicate PCRs on unsorted PBMC were given about 300 ng DNA, which is 27,000 or so T cell genomes. The protocol was immunoSEQ multiplex PCR, while the TCRdb copy is restricted to in-frame clones and leaves out a portion. The profile shows about 500,000 clones, roughly three quarters of them singletons.

The sequencing input was PBMCs. This receptor was obtained from a woman aged 40 to 49 in good health. Some clones in this sample may be carry-over from other donors' samples. The chain has TRBV19 and TRBJ2-4, with 12 nucleotides matching TRBD2. CDR3 protein: CASQLAGGPGNIQYF. The CDR3 bases are TGTGCCAGTCAGCTAGCGGGAGGGCCGGGAAACATTCAGTACTTC. Full variable domain (outside the CDR3, taken from reference TRBV19 and TRBJ2-4): DGGITQSPKYLFRKEGQNVTLSCEQNLNHDAMYWYRQDPGQGLRLIYYSQIVNDFQKGDIAEGYSVSREKKESFPLTVTSAQKNPTAFYLCASQLAGGPGNIQYFGAGTRLSVL.